The following is a T cell receptor beta chain sequence with its context. Germline CDR1 and CDR2: LNHDA and SQIVND (reference sequence). The ends lost 3 bases at V and 3 bases at J; junction bases unmatched: 15. The CDR3 spans 19 residues. This record belongs to a study of blood T cell repertoires in COVID-19. Background on the study: T cells, B-cell-depleted T cells, or PBMCs supplied cDNA or gDNA.

Original data processing: Nucleated cell number was recorded as an estimate derived from reference gene primer amplification. Here immunoSEQ multiplex PCR was the method, and the copy in TCRdb shows in-frame clones only, minus some. V and J calls and clone size are those listed in that table; D and trimming were worked out from the DNA. The sample has about 260,000 clones, around 86% seen once. Source material: peripheral blood. The chain employs TRBV19 and TRBJ2-3; the match to TRBD2 covers 10 bases. This clonotype was sampled from a human donor in a cohort sampled during active COVID-19. The CDR3 coding sequence is TGTGCCAGTAGTATCCCTCCGGGGAGCGGGAGGGCTAAGACAGATACGCAGTATTTT. This translates into CASSIPPGSGRAKTDTQYF.